These 27 T cell receptor beta chains were all obtained from the same sample, sequenced in a study of T cells in Graves' hyperthyroidism and ophthalmopathy. TCR beta CDR3 regions were amplified from RNA transcripts. RT-PCR in the first round (using the HTBI primer set) targeted the TCR CDR3. From the multiplex PCR reads, TCRdb called clonotypes with MiXCR, one entry per CDR3 protein. The sample holds roughly 98,000 distinct CDR3 sequences, 40% seen once. The material sequenced was peripheral blood or thyroid tissue (not recorded which). These receptors came from a woman under 40 with Graves' hyperthyroidism.

For this clonotype: This may be a read error, as it is one base from a much larger clone. The chain recombines TRBV6-5 with TRBJ2-7; D assignment may be TRBD1 or TRBD2 (5 bases each). The CDR3 runs to 16 residues. The V and J ends lost 5 bases and 3 bases respectively, with 20 bases between them. CDR1 and CDR2 from the germline V gene are MNHEY and SVGAGI. The DNA of the CDR3 is TGTGCCAGCAGTGAAGGGGCCGCGGGTTTTTTCTACGAGCAGTACTTC. Translation: CASSEGAAGFFYEQYF.

This clonotype has a handful of counts. One end of the junction is discordant with germline, which a read error may explain. The rearrangement joins TRBV24-1 to TRBJ2-3, with TRBD1 as a possible D gene (6 bases). Germline lookup yields CDR1 KGHDR and CDR2 SFDVKD. This CDR3 comprises 14 residues. CDR3 region: CASSLFRGWDTQYF. In DNA form, the CDR3 reads TGTGCCAGCAGTTTATTCAGGGGCTGGGATACGCAGTATTTT.

As regards this clonotype: An end of the junction differs from the germline gene, which may be a read error. The chain has TRBV10-3 and TRBJ2-7; 9 nucleotides align to TRBD2. CDR1 ENHRY and CDR2 SYGVKD come from the germline V gene. The CDR3 length is 9 residues. CDR3 DNA: TGTGCCATAAGCGGGAGGTTCCAATTC. Amino acid sequence: CAISGRFQF.

This clonotype was found many times. The chain joins TRBV27 to TRBJ1-5; no clear D. CDR3 size: 14 residues. V was clipped by 2 bases and J by 2 bases, with 7 bases between them. CDR1 is MNHEY, CDR2 SMNVEV, per germline (reference sequence). CDR3 DNA: TGTGCCAGCAGTTTAAGGGTCGGCAATCAGCCCCAGCATTTT. Translating it yields CASSLRVGNQPQHF.

As to this clonotype: The junction departs from germline at one end; a sequencing error may be responsible. This rearrangement joins TRBV2 to TRBJ2-5; D might be TRBD1 (6 bases). This CDR3 spans 13 amino acids. From germline, CDR1 is SNHLY and CDR2 FYNNEI. The CDR3 bases are TGTGCCAGCAGTGTCGGGGCAGGGGAGACCCGGTACTTC. Translating gives CASSVGAGETRYF.

This clonotype occurred many times. J is TRBJ2-5 and V is TRBV27; D uncertain. Looked up from germline, CDR1 is MNHEY and CDR2 is SMNVEV (reference sequence). The germline V and J ends were trimmed by 7 bases and 5 bases, with 14 bases remaining between them. This CDR3 is built from 13 residues. The DNA of the CDR3 is TGTGCCAGCACCCGGGCCCTTGGGGAGACCCAGTACTTC. Translated: CASTRALGETQYF.

V gene TRBV20-1 combines with J gene TRBJ2-2; no clear D gene. The germline gives CDR1 DFQATT, CDR2 SNEGSKA (reference sequence). CDR3 length: 15 amino acids. V was cut by 2 bases and J by 6 bases, with 16 bases left in between. The CDR3 DNA reads TGCAGTGCTAGACAGGCCAGCGCCCGGGCCGGGGAGCTGTTTTTT. This sequence encodes CSARQASARAGELFF.

In its sample, this clonotype was seen many times. V and J are TRBV14 and TRBJ2-7; D gene uncertain. Per germline, CDR1 SGHDN and CDR2 FVKESK. V lost 0 bases, J lost 0 bases, and 21 bases lay in between. This CDR3 region has 19 residues. For the CDR3, the DNA is TGTGCCAGCAGCCAAGAGTCTATAGTTCGTGGCAGGTCCTCCTACGAGCAGTACTTC. It is translated as CASSQESIVRGRSSYEQYF.

The sample holds a few counts of this clonotype. V is TRBV6-5 and J is TRBJ2-2; 8 nucleotides align to TRBD2. CDR3 size: 16 residues. Germline V CDR1 and CDR2: MNHEY, SVGAGI. Trimming took 0 bases from V and 3 from J; bases not matched to a gene: 3. CDR3 DNA sequence: TGTGCCAGCAGTTACTCTCGGGAGGGCCACACCGGGGAGCTGTTTTTT. This sequence encodes CASSYSREGHTGELFF.

This clonotype was recorded at least ten times. The rearrangement links TRBV9 to TRBJ2-7; 7 nucleotides agree with TRBD1. Trimming at V came to 4 bases and at J to 2 bases, leaving 6 bases not matched to a gene. The CDR3 length is 14 residues. The V gene's germline CDR1 is SGDLS and CDR2 YYNGEE. CDR3 DNA sequence: TGTGCCAGCAGCACAGACAGGGTCCCCTACGAGCAGTACTTC. Translating it yields CASSTDRVPYEQYF.

Concerning this clonotype: The conserved final phenylalanine or tryptophan is absent from the CDR3, which likely points to a read error. The chain has TRBV2 and TRBJ2-5; TRBD1 matches 7 bases. This CDR3 is built from 13 residues. Germline loops: CDR1 SNHLY, CDR2 FYNNEI. CDR3 residues: CAGSEQGSETQYL. The DNA for the CDR3 is TGTGCCGGCAGTGAACAGGGGAGCGAGACCCAGTACCTC.

The sample holds many counts of this clonotype. The CDR3 spells CASSLAPSGSYEQYF. The CDR3 DNA is TGTGCCAGCAGCTTAGCTCCTAGCGGGAGTTACGAGCAGTACTTC. The chain employs TRBV7-9 and TRBJ2-7; 10 nucleotides match TRBD2. Germline V gene sequence: CDR1 SEHNR, CDR2 FQNEAQ (reference sequence). The CDR3 is 15 amino acids. With 0 bases clipped from V and 4 bases from J, the junction kept 3 bases outside the gene matches. Filled out from reference TRBV7-9 and TRBJ2-7, the complete variable domain reads DTGVSQNPRHKITKRGQNVTFRCDPISEHNRLYWYRQTLGQGPEFLTYFQNEAQLEKSRLLSDRFSAERPKGSFSTLEIQRTEQGDSAMYLCASSLAPSGSYEQYFGPGTRLTVT.

In its sample, this clonotype was seen a few times. The chain uses TRBV10-3 and TRBJ2-6; D is unclear. Germline CDR1 and CDR2: ENHRY and SYGVKD. CDR3 size: 13 residues. V lost 9 bases and J 2 bases, leaving 8 bases between the germline ends. In DNA, the CDR3 is TGTGCCATTCCAGGCCCTGGGGCCAACGTCCTGACTTTC. Its protein is CAIPGPGANVLTF.

A word on this clonotype: Likely a read error: the CDR3 ends without its conserved phenylalanine or tryptophan. The CDR3 loop is CASSASWDIDYEQYS. The CDR3 DNA follows: TGCGCCAGCAGCGCTTCATGGGACATCGACTACGAGCAGTACTCC. The chain is built from TRBV5-1 and TRBJ2-7; possible D gene TRBD1, 6 bases. Looked up from germline, CDR1 is SGHRS and CDR2 is YFSETQ. The CDR3 extends over 15 amino acids. V lost 4 bases and J lost 3, with 17 bases in between.

This clonotype has a single count. This chain joins TRBV6-6 and TRBJ2-6; either TRBD1 or TRBD2 may fit D (6 bases each). Germline CDR1 is MNHNY and CDR2 is SVGAGI (reference sequence). The CDR3 has 17 amino acids. V was trimmed by 7 bases and J by 10 bases, leaving 26 bases between them. The CDR3 coding sequence is TGTGCCAGCAAAGAGGGGGAACAGGGACCGGGAGCGAACGTCCTGACTTTC. Its translation: CASKEGEQGPGANVLTF.

This clonotype has ten or more counts. The rearrangement links TRBV2 to TRBJ1-2; D is ambiguous. CDR1 is SNHLY and CDR2 is FYNNEI in the germline V gene. Trimming left V 7 bases short and J 3 bases short, with 6 bases between. The CDR3 loop spans 11 amino acids. The CDR3 loop is CASKYYYGYTF. DNA of the CDR3: TGTGCCAGCAAGTATTACTATGGCTACACCTTC.

As to this clonotype: Sequence at one end of the junction differs from germline and may be a read error. The chain combines TRBV20-1 with TRBJ1-1; 8 bases map to TRBD1. Germline V gives CDR1 DFQATT, CDR2 SNEGSKA (reference sequence). The CDR3 sequence is 13 residues long. The DNA for the CDR3 is TGCGGTGCTCTCCGGGACAGGAACACTGAAGCTTTCTTC. It specifies CGALRDRNTEAFF.

On this clonotype itself: A read error may account for a junction end that differs from germline. DNA for the CDR3: TGTGCCAGCAGTGAAGCTCTAAGGGAGACTGAAGCCTACTTT. Residues: CASSEALRETEAYF. This chain links TRBV2 with TRBJ1-1, with no clear D. Germline CDR1 is SNHLY and CDR2 is FYNNEI. The length of the CDR3 is 14 residues.

The count of this clonotype is one. The rearrangement joins TRBV20-1 to TRBJ2-5; 9 nucleotides align to TRBD1. J was trimmed by 1 base and V by 5 bases; bases with no gene match: 11. Germline CDR1 reads DFQATT; CDR2 reads SNEGSKA (reference sequence). The CDR3 consists of 16 residues. The CDR3 spells CSALSEDRGGQETQYF. DNA of the CDR3: TGCAGTGCTCTTTCCGAGGACAGGGGAGGCCAAGAGACCCAGTACTTC.

The rearrangement joins TRBV6-6 to TRBJ2-7, with D perhaps TRBD1 or TRBD2 (6 bases each). The CDR3 length is 13 residues. Germline assignment: CDR1 MNHNY and CDR2 SVGAGI (reference sequence). The germline V and J ends were trimmed by 8 bases and 4 bases, with 15 bases remaining between them. The CDR3: CASGAGGGYEQYF. The DNA for the CDR3 is TGTGCCAGCGGCGCCGGGGGCGGATACGAGCAGTACTTC.

This clonotype has a count of ten or more. A much larger clonotype is one base distant, so this may be a read error. The V and J genes are TRBV7-2 and TRBJ2-3; 8 nucleotides line up with TRBD2. This CDR3 region has 16 residues. Germline assignment: CDR1 SGHTA and CDR2 FQGNSA. The CDR3 region has the DNA TGTGCCGGCAGCTTAGGAACGGGAGGGCCTATAGATACGCAGTATTTT. Its protein product is CAGSLGTGGPIDTQYF.

This clonotype qualifies as medium-sized (0.01 to 0.1%). J is TRBJ1-4 and V is TRBV15, with D hard to call. Germline V gene data show CDR1 as LNHNV and CDR2 as YYDKDF (reference sequence). The CDR3 has 11 amino acids. V dropped 3 bases and J dropped 11 bases, with 7 bases sitting between them. This CDR3 is CATSREPKLFF. The CDR3 nucleotides read TGTGCCACCAGCAGGGAGCCGAAACTGTTTTTT.

With respect to this clonotype: Just one base apart from a much larger clone, this may be a read error. This rearrangement joins TRBV9 to TRBJ1-3; the match to TRBD1 covers 10 bases. This CDR3 has 15 residues. Germline values: CDR1 SGDLS, CDR2 YYNGEE. The CDR3 loop reads CAGSPPGQGWNTIYF. The CDR3 coding sequence is TGTGCCGGCAGCCCCCCGGGACAGGGGTGGAACACCATATATTTT.

This clonotype was seen ten or more times. V and J are TRBV12-3 or TRBV12-4 and TRBJ1-1; TRBD1 agrees at 7 bases. V lost 7 bases, J lost 3 bases, and 5 bases stayed unmatched. This CDR3 spans 13 amino acids. For the CDR3, the DNA is TGTGCCAGCATCAGGGGGGGGTACACTGAAGCTTTCTTT. Residues: CASIRGGYTEAFF.

Comments on this clonotype: Because the CDR3's place on the DNA is in doubt, the DNA is left out and the CDR3 is given as listed by TCRdb. The V gene is TRBV7-9, the J gene TRBJ1-5. A total of 18 residues make up the CDR3, ends included. Per germline, CDR1 SEHNR and CDR2 FQNEAQ (reference sequence). CDR3 amino acids: CASSLDLRAVLRAGHQHF.

The chain combines TRBV4-1 with TRBJ2-7; 13 nucleotides match TRBD2. J lost 1 base, V lost 2 bases, and 2 bases had no gene match. The CDR3 has 16 residues. Looked up from germline, CDR1 is MGHRA and CDR2 is YSYEKL. This CDR3 is CASSQLLAGGSYEQYF. CDR3 sequence (DNA): TGCGCCAGCAGCCAACTACTAGCGGGAGGGTCCTACGAGCAGTACTTC.

This rearrangement joins TRBV15 to TRBJ2-7; possible D gene TRBD1, 6 bases. V was shortened by 3 bases and J by 3 bases, with 24 bases between the two germline ends. Per germline, CDR1 LNHNV and CDR2 YYDKDF (reference sequence). The CDR3 has 18 amino acids. CDR3 protein: CATSSPNQVGTRGYEQYF. The CDR3 DNA follows: TGTGCCACCAGCAGTCCAAACCAAGTCGGGACACGTGGCTACGAGCAGTACTTC.